Presented here are 4 T cell receptor beta chains from one specimen sequenced in a study of T cells in Graves' hyperthyroidism and ophthalmopathy. Researchers amplified the TCR beta CDR3 regions from RNA transcripts. HTBI primers drove first-round RT-PCR of the TCR CDR3. From the multiplex PCR reads, TCRdb called clonotypes with MiXCR, one entry per CDR3 protein. The table shows roughly 660,000 distinct CDR3 sequences, with 17% occurring only once. Source material: blood. These TCRs come from a middle-aged man with Graves' hyperthyroidism.

This clonotype has more than one count but fewer than ten. The V gene is TRBV5-1, the J gene TRBJ2-3, with TRBD1 identical over 8 bases. This CDR3 contains 16 residues. CDR1 and CDR2 from the germline V gene are SGHRS and YFSETQ. Losses at the gene ends were 1 base for V and 2 bases for J; bases not matched to a gene: 6. CDR3 nucleotides: TGCGCCAGCAGCTTGCTCGGACAGGGACCCACAGATACGCAGTATTTT. Protein product: CASSLLGQGPTDTQYF.

This clonotype was detected only a few times. This sequence joins TRBV6-1 and TRBJ2-1, with 16 bases that match TRBD2. J lost 14 bases, V lost 4 bases, and 14 bases had no gene match. The CDR3 runs 17 residues. CDR1 MNHNS and CDR2 SASEGT come from the germline V gene. The CDR3 nucleotides are TGTGCCAGCAGTGTTTTCCCGGGACTAGCGGGAGGGCATCCCGAGTTCTTC. Its translation: CASSVFPGLAGGHPEFF.

This clonotype appeared many times. The V gene is TRBV7-2, the J gene TRBJ2-7; TRBD2 aligns across 7 bases. V lost 6 bases to trimming and J lost 6 bases; unmatched junction nucleotides: 17. Germline V gives CDR1 SGHTA, CDR2 FQGNSA. CDR3 length: 16 residues. CDR3 nucleotides: TGTGCCAGCAGGTTATCAGTTAGCGGGCGGTACAGCGAGCAGTACTTC. Its protein is CASRLSVSGRYSEQYF.

This clonotype was counted at least ten times. V and J are TRBV27 and TRBJ2-1; 8 bases match TRBD2. The CDR3 is 14 amino acids. The germline CDR1 and CDR2 sequences are MNHEY and SMNVEV (reference sequence). With V trimmed by 5 bases and J by 8 bases, 8 bases remained unmatched. The CDR3 spells CASSVTSVGHEQFF. Written as DNA, the CDR3 is TGTGCCAGCAGTGTGACTAGCGTAGGGCATGAGCAGTTCTTC.